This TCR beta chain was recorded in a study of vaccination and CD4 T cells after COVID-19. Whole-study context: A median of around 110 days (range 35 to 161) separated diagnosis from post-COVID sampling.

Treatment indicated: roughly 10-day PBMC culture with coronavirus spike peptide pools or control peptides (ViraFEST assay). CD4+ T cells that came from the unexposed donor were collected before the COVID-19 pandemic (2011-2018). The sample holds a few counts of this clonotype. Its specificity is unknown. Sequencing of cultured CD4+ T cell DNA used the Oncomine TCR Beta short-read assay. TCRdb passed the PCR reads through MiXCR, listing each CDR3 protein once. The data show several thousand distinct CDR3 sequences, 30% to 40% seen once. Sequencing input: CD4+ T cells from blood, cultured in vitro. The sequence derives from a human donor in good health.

CDR3 sequence: CSAPAGVLRLETQYF. The CDR3 DNA reads TGCAGTGCTCCAGCGGGAGTTCTTCGGTTGGAGACCCAGTACTTC. The chain combines TRBV20-1 with TRBJ2-5, with 8 bases that match TRBD2. In germline, CDR1 is DFQATT, CDR2 SNEGSKA (reference sequence). CDR3 length: 15 residues. V shed 5 bases, J shed 5 bases, and the junction held 13 bases outside the gene matches.